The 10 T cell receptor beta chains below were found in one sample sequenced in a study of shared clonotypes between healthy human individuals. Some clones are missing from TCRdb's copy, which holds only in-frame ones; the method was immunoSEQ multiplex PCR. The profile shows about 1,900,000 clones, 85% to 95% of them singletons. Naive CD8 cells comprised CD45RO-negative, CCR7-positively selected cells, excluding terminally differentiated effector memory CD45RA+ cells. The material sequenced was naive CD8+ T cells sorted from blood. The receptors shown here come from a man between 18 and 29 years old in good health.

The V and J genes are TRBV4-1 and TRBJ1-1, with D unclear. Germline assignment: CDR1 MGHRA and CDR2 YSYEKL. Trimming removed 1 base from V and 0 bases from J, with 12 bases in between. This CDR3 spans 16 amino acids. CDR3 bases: TGCGCCAGCAGCCAAGGACTCGCAGCGATGAACACTGAAGCTTTCTTT. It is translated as CASSQGLAAMNTEAFF.

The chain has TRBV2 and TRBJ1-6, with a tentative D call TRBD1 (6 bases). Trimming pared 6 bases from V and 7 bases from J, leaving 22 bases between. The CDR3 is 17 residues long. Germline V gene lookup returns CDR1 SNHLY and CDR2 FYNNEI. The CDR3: CASSEVTGNLENSPLHF. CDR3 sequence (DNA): TGTGCCAGCAGCGAGGTTACAGGGAATCTCGAAAATTCACCCCTCCACTTT.

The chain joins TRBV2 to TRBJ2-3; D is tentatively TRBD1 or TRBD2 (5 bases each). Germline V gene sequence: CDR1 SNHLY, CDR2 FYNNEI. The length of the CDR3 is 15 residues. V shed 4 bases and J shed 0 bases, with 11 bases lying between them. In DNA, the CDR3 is TGTGCCAGCAGTGGGGACGGTACTAGCACAGATACGCAGTATTTT. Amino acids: CASSGDGTSTDTQYF.

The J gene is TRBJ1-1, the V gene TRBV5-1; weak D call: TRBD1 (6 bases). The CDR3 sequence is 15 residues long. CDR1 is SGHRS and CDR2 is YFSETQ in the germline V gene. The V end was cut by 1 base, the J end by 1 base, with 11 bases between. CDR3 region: CASSLYTGQNTEAFF. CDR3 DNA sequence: TGCGCCAGCAGCTTGTATACAGGGCAGAACACTGAAGCTTTCTTT.

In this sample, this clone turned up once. DNA of the CDR3: TGTGCCAGCAGCCCTCTTGAAGGGTTAAATGGCTACACCTTC. This encodes CASSPLEGLNGYTF. The chain employs TRBV7-9 and TRBJ1-2; D uncertain. CDR1 and CDR2 from the germline V gene are SEHNR and FQNEAQ (reference sequence). The V end was cut by 5 bases, the J end by 6 bases, with 16 bases between. The CDR3 has 14 amino acids.

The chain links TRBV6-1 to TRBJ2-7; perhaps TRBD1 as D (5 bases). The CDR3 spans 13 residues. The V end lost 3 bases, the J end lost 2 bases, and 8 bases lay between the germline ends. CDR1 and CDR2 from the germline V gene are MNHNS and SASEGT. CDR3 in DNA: TGTGCCAGCAGTGATATAGGGGCCTACGAGCAGTACTTC. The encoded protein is CASSDIGAYEQYF.

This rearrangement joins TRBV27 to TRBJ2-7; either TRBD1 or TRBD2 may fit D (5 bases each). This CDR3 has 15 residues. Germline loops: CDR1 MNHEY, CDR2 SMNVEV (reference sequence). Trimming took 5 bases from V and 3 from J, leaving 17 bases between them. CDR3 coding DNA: TGTGCCAGCAGTCTAACGCGAGGGGCTGGCTACGAGCAGTACTTC. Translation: CASSLTRGAGYEQYF.

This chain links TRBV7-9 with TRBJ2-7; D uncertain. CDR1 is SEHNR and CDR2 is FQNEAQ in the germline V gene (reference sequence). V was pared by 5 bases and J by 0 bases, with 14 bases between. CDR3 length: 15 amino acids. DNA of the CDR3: TGTGCCAGCAGCAAGCCGCGCTGGGCCTCCTACGAGCAGTACTTC. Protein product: CASSKPRWASYEQYF.

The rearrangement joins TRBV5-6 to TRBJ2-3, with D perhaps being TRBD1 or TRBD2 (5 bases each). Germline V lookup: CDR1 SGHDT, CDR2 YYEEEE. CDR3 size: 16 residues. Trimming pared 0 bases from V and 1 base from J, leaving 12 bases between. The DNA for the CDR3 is TGTGCCAGCAGCTTGGGGGGGAATGCAGGCACAGATACGCAGTATTTT. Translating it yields CASSLGGNAGTDTQYF.

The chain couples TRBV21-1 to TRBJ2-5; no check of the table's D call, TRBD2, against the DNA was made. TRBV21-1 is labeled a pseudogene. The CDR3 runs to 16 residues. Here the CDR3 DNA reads TGTGCCAGCAGCATGCGATTGGGGGTAGCGGCAGAGACCCAGTACTTC. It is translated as CASSMRLGVAAETQYF.